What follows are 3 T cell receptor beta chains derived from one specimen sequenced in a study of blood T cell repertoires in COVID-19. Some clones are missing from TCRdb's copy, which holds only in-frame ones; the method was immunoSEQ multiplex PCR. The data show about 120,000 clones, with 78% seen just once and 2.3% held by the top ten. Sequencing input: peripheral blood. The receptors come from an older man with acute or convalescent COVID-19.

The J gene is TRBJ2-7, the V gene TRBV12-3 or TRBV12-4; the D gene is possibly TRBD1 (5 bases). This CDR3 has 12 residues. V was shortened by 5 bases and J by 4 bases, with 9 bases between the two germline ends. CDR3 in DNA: TGTGCCAGCAGTCCGGACACTTACGAGCAGTACTTC. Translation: CASSPDTYEQYF.

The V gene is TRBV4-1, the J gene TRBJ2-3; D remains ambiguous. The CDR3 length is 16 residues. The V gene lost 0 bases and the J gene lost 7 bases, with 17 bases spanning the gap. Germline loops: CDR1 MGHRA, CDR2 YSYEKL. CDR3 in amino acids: CASSQEQTSWVNTQYF. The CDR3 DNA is TGCGCCAGCAGCCAAGAACAGACCAGTTGGGTGAATACGCAGTATTTT.

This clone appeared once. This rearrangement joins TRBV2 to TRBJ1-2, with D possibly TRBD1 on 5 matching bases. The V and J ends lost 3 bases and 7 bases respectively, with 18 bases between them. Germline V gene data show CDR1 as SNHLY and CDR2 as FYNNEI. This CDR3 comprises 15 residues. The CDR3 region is CASSEGWQGDGGYTF. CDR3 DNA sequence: TGTGCCAGCAGTGAGGGATGGCAGGGTGACGGTGGCTACACCTTC.